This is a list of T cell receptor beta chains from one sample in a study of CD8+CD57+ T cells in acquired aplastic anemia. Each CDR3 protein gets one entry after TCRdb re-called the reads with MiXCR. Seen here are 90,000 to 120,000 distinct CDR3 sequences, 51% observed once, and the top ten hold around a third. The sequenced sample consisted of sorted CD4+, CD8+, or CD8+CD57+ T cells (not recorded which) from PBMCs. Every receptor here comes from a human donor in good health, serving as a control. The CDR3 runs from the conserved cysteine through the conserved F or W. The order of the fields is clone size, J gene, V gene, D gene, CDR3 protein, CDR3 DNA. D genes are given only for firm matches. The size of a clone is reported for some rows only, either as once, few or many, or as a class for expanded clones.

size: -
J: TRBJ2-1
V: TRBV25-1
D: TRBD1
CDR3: CASSELTGSYNEQFF
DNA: TGTGCCAGCAGTGAATTGACAGGGTCATACAATGAGCAGTTCTTC

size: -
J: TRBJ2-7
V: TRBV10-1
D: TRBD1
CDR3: CASSEGQDDEQYF
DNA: TGCGCCAGCAGTGAGGGACAGGACGACGAGCAGTACTTC

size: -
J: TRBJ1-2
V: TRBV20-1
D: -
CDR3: CSARDRVVTGGYTF
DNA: TGCAGTGCTAGAGACAGGGTCGTTACGGGGGGCTACACCTTC

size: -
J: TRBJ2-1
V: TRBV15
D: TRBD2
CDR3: CATSRAGTSVQGEQFF
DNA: TGTGCCACCAGCAGGGCTGGGACTAGCGTACAGGGTGAGCAGTTCTTC

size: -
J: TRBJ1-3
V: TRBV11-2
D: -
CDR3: CAGSRPPTVSGNTIYF
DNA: TGTGCCGGCAGCCGACCCCCGACAGTATCTGGAAACACCATATATTTT

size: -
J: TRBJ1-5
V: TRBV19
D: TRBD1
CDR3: CASSRQGVGNQPQHF
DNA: TGTGCCAGTAGCCGACAGGGGGTGGGCAATCAGCCCCAGCATTTT

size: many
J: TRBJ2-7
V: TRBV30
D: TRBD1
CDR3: CAWSGDSVYYEQYF
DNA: TGTGCCTGGAGTGGGGACAGCGTGTACTACGAGCAGTACTTC

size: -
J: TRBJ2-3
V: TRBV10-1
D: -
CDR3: CASSNSGTDTQYF
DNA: TGCGCCAGCAGTAATAGTGGCACAGATACGCAGTATTTT

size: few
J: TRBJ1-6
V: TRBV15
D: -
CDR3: CATSRVRDRTSPLHF
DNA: TGTGCCACCAGCAGGGTCAGGGATCGGACTTCACCCCTCCACTTT

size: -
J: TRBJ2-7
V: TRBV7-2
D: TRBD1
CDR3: CASTTGASSYEQYF
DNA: TGTGCCAGCACAACAGGGGCGAGCTCCTACGAGCAGTACTTC

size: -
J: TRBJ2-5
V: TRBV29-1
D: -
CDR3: CSVVGLQHTLYF
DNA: TGCAGCGTTGTTGGCCTGCAGCACACACTCTACTTC

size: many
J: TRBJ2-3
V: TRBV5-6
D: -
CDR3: CASSLALSITDTQYF
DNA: TGTGCCAGCAGCTTGGCCTTGTCAATCACAGATACGCAGTATTTT

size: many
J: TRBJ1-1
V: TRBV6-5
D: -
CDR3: CASSYYEGGEGEAFF
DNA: TGTGCCAGCAGTTACTACGAGGGCGGTGAAGGTGAAGCTTTCTTT

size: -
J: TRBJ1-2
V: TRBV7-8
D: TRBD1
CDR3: CASSLGPPTGAVGYTF
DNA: TGTGCCAGCAGCTTAGGCCCTCCGACAGGGGCGGTTGGCTACACCTTC

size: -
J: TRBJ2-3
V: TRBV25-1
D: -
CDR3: CASSETERGRTDTQCF
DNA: TGTGCCAGCAGTGAAACGGAGCGGGGCAGGACAGATACGCAGTGTTTT

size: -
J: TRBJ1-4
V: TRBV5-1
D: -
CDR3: CASSLGGDGEKLFF
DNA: TGCGCCAGCAGCTTAGGAGGGGACGGCGAAAAACTGTTTTTT

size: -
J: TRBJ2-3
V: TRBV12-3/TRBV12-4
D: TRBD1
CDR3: CASRQGWVTDTQYF
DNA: TGTGCCAGCAGACAGGGGTGGGTAACAGATACGCAGTATTTT

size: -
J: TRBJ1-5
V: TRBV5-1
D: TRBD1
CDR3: CASSSSGTGNMESNQPQHF
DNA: TGCGCCAGCAGCTCGTCCGGGACAGGGAATATGGAGAGCAATCAGCCCCAGCATTTT

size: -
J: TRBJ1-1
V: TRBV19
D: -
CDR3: CASSMNTEAFF
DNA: TGTGCCAGTAGTATGAACACTGAAGCTTTCTTT

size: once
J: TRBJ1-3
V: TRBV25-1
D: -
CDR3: CASSGGGRENTIYF
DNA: TGTGCCAGCAGTGGGGGGGGCAGGGAAAACACCATATATTTT

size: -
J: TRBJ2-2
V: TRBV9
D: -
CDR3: CASSVTDKLGLTGELFF
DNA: TGTGCCAGCAGCGTAACCGACAAACTAGGCCTCACCGGGGAGCTGTTTTTT

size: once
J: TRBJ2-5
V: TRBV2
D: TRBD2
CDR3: CASSGQREGQETQYF
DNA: TGTGCCAGCAGTGGTCAGCGGGAGGGACAAGAGACCCAGTACTTC

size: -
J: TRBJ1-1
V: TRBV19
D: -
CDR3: CASSSRARGWNF
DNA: TGTGCCAGTAGTTCCCGGGCTCGGGGATGGAACTTT

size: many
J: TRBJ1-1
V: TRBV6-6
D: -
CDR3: CASSYSQGMNTEAFF
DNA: TGTGCCAGCAGTTACTCGCAGGGAATGAACACTGAAGCTTTCTTT

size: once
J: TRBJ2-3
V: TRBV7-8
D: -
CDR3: CASSLRLGGPGGDTQYF
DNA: TGTGCCAGCAGCTTGCGTTTAGGGGGTCCCGGGGGAGATACGCAGTATTTT

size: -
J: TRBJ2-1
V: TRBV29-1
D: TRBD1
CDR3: CSVETGDFNEQFF
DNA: TGCAGCGTTGAGACAGGGGACTTCAATGAGCAGTTCTTC

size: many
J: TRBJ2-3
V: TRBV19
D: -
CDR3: CASSIGGGTDTQYF
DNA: TGTGCCAGTAGTATAGGTGGCGGGACAGATACGCAGTATTTT

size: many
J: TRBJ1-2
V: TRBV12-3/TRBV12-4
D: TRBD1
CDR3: CASSSSGGSSYGYTF
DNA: TGTGCCAGCAGTTCCTCAGGGGGTTCTAGCTATGGCTACACCTTC

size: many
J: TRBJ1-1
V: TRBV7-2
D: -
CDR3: CASSLGTNTEAFF
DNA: TGTGCCAGCAGCTTAGGAACGAACACTGAAGCTTTCTTT

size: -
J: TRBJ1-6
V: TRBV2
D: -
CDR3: CASRYSENSPLHF
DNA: TGTGCCAGCAGGTACAGCGAAAATTCACCCCTCCACTTT

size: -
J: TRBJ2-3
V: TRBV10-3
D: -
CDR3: CAIRVQDTQYF
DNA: TGTGCCATTCGGGTCCAAGATACGCAGTATTTT

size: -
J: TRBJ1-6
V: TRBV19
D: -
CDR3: CASSMDSENSPLHF
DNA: TGTGCCAGTAGTATGGATTCGGAGAATTCACCCCTCCACTTT

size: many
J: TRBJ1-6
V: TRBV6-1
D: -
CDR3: CASSAGPSSYNSPLHF
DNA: TGTGCCAGCAGTGCGGGGCCCAGCTCCTATAATTCACCCCTCCACTTT

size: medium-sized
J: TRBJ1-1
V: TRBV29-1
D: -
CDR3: CSVANTEAFF
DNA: TGCAGCGTTGCGAACACTGAAGCTTTCTTT

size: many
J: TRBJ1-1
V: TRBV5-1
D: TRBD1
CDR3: CASRLSGGTTEAFF
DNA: TGCGCCAGCAGGCTCTCAGGGGGCACCACTGAAGCTTTCTTT

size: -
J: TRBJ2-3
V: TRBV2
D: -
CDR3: CASSGRVSTDTQYF
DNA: TGTGCCAGCAGTGGACGCGTTAGCACAGATACGCAGTATTTT

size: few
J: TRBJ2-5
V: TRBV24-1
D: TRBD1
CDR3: CATSEAGGSWQETQYF
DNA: TGTGCCACCAGTGAGGCAGGGGGTTCCTGGCAAGAGACCCAGTACTTC

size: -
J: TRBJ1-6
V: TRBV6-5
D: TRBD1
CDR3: CASSYSGTGSYNSPLHF
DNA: TGTGCCAGCAGTTACTCCGGGACAGGGTCCTATAATTCACCCCTCCACTTT

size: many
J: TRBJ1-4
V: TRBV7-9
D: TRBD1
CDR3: CASRTGTENEKLFF
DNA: TGTGCCAGCAGGACCGGGACAGAGAATGAAAAACTGTTTTTT

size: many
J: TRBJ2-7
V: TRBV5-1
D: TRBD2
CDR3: CASSRVASGIAYEQYF
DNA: TGCGCCAGCAGCCGGGTAGCTAGCGGAATTGCCTACGAGCAGTACTTC

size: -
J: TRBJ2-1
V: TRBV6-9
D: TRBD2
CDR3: CASSYGLDGGAAVPPYNEQFF
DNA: TGTGCCAGCAGTTATGGGCTAGACGGGGGGGCCGCAGTACCCCCCTACAATGAGCAGTTCTTC

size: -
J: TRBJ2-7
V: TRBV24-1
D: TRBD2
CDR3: CATSAPRLAGGTYEQYF
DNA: TGTGCCACCAGCGCCCCCAGACTAGCGGGCGGCACCTACGAGCAGTACTTC

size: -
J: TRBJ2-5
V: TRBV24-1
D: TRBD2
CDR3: CATSDGGGAGETQYF
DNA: TGTGCCACCAGTGATGGCGGGGGGGCAGGAGAGACCCAGTACTTC

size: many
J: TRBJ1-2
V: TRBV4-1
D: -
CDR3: CASSQVPRQFNYGYTF
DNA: TGCGCCAGCAGCCAAGTACCGCGCCAATTTAACTATGGCTACACCTTC

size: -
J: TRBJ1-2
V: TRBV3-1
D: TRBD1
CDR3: CASSLRDRIFPRGYTF
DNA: TGTGCCAGCAGCCTACGGGACAGAATTTTCCCACGGGGCTACACCTTC

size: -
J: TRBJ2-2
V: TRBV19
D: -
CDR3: CASSIDRAGELFF
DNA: TGTGCCAGTAGTATAGATCGAGCCGGGGAGCTGTTTTTT

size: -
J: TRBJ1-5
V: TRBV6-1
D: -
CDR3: CAGSPLGGEGHPQHF
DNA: TGTGCCGGCAGCCCTCTTGGGGGGGAGGGGCATCCCCAGCATTTT

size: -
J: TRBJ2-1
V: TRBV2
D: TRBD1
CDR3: CASVGTGLYNEQFF
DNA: TGTGCCAGTGTAGGGACAGGGCTCTACAATGAGCAGTTCTTC

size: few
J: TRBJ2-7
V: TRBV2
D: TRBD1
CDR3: CASSENGVGGDEQYF
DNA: TGTGCCAGCAGTGAAAACGGTGTAGGGGGCGACGAGCAGTACTTC

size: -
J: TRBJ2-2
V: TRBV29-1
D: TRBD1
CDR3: CSVSGTGIPGELFF
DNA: TGCAGCGTTTCGGGGACAGGTATCCCCGGGGAGCTGTTTTTT

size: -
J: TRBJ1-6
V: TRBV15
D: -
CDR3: CATSRQQGANSPLHF
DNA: TGTGCCACCAGCAGACAACAGGGAGCTAATTCACCCCTCCACTTT

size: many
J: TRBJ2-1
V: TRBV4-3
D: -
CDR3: CASSQDQENEQFF
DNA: TGCGCCAGCAGCCAAGATCAGGAGAATGAGCAGTTCTTC

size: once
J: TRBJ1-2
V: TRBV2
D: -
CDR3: CASSERRFITF
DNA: TGTGCCAGCAGTGAACGTCGCTTTATCACCTTC

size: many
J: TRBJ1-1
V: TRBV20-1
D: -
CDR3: CSASRGNTEAFF
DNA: TGCAGTGCTAGTCGCGGGAACACTGAAGCTTTCTTT

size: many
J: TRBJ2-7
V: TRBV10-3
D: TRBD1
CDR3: CAISGTGDSEQYF
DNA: TGTGCCATCAGCGGGACAGGGGATAGCGAGCAGTACTTC

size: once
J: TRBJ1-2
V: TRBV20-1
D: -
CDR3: CSARGAGSNYGYTF
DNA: TGCAGTGCTAGAGGGGCAGGCTCTAACTATGGCTACACCTTC

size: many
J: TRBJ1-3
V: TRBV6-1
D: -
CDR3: CASRLGGVPGNTIYF
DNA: TGTGCCAGCAGGCTAGGAGGGGTCCCTGGAAACACCATATATTTT

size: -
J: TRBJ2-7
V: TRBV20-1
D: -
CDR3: CSASGGRDERYF
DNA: TGCAGTGCTAGCGGGGGAAGGGACGAGCGGTACTTC

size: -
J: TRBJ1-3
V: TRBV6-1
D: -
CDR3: CASSATQTDFGNTIYF
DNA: TGTGCCAGCAGTGCAACGCAGACAGACTTTGGAAACACCATATATTTT

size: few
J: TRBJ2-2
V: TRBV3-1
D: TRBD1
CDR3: CASSQGDRVTGELFF
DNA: TGTGCCAGCAGCCAAGGGGACAGGGTAACTGGGGAGCTGTTTTTT